This TCR beta chain was sequenced in a study of response to subunit inactivated influenza vaccine. TCRdb fed the RT-PCR reads into MiXCR, producing one record per CDR3 protein. The repertoire holds 500,000 to 550,000 distinct CDR3 sequences, with approximately 7.3% as singletons. The study's findings and limits: That few new T cells are recruited by each seasonal influenza vaccination was the authors' suggestion.

The CDR3 has 14 amino acids. V lost 1 base and J 3 bases, leaving 9 bases between the germline ends. This clonotype has at least ten counts. Its target is unknown. The input for sequencing was PBMCs from blood, taken approximately 25 months after vaccination. This sequence originates from a man aged 45 to 70 who received an inactivated influenza vaccine. The rearrangement links TRBV12-3 or TRBV12-4 to TRBJ2-5; perhaps D is TRBD1 or TRBD2 (6 bases each). CDR3 DNA: TGTGCCAGCAGTTTAGTGGGGGGCAAAGAGACCCAGTACTTC. Amino acids: CASSLVGGKETQYF.